This T cell receptor (beta chain) was recorded in a study of CD4 T cells in relation to SARS-CoV-2 and coronaviruses. Findings and caveats of the study: The cross-reactivity analysis covered only spike protein, not other viral proteins.

Sequencing used immunoSEQ multiplex PCR; TCRdb keeps in-frame clones, though not all of them. The table shows about 19,000 clones, with around 80% occurring only once. A note on this clone: What it binds is unknown.

The unexposed donors gave CD4+ T cells in about 2011-2018, prior to COVID-19. After about 10 days of culture, CD4+ T cells were isolated. Each well had 2 million or so PBMCs in around 5% human AB serum with IL-2. The specimen was CD4+ T cells from PBMCs, cultured in vitro. The source of this sequence is a human donor in good health.

CDR3 residues: CASSIGHLNTEAFF. The CDR3 coding sequence is TGTGCCAGCAGCATAGGACATCTGAACACTGAAGCTTTCTTT. The J gene is TRBJ1-1, the V gene TRBV7-8, with a weak D call TRBD1 (5 bases). CDR3 length: 14 residues. V was cut by 5 bases and J by 0 bases, with 10 bases left in between. CDR1 is SGHVS and CDR2 is FQNEAQ in the germline V gene.